Each of the 19 T cell receptor beta chains below was sequenced from the same sample in a study of shared clonotypes between healthy human individuals. It was CD45RO-negative cells, positively selected for CCR7, that made up naive CD8 cells, with terminally differentiated effector memory CD45RA+ cells excluded. The method was immunoSEQ multiplex PCR; TCRdb's version includes in-frame clones alone and lacks a portion of them. In the table there are around 2,000,000 clones, approximately 94% of which are singletons. The sample taken for sequencing was naive CD8+ T cells sorted from blood. The receptors derive from a man aged 18 to 30 in good health.

The chain joins TRBV7-8 to TRBJ2-7, with D perhaps TRBD1 (6 bases). The germline CDR1 and CDR2 sequences are SGHVS and FQNEAQ. This CDR3 comprises 14 residues. V was clipped by 4 bases and J by 5 bases, with 15 bases between them. CDR3 region: CASSSQFYRDEQYF. CDR3 nucleotide sequence: TGTGCCAGCAGCTCGCAATTTTACAGGGACGAGCAGTACTTC.

This sequence joins TRBV11-2 and TRBJ2-2, with 10 bases fitting TRBD2. Germline CDR1 and CDR2: SGHAT and FQNNGV. With V trimmed by 5 bases and J by 4 bases, 7 bases remained unmatched. The CDR3 is made up of 16 amino acids. The CDR3 DNA sequence: TGTGCCAGCAGCGTCACTAGCGGGGTGAGCACCGGGGAGCTGTTTTTT. Its protein product is CASSVTSGVSTGELFF.

This chain uses TRBV19 with TRBJ2-7; possible D gene TRBD1, 6 bases. Germline assignment: CDR1 LNHDA and CDR2 SQIVND (reference sequence). The ends were cut back, 1 base at V and 6 bases at J, with 13 bases in the middle. This CDR3 region has 14 residues. The CDR3 loop is CASSIALYRVEQYF. In nucleotides, the CDR3 is TGTGCCAGTAGTATAGCCCTTTACAGGGTCGAGCAGTACTTC.

The chain links TRBV19 to TRBJ2-7, with TRBD2 as a possible D gene (5 bases). This CDR3 has 17 residues. CDR1 and CDR2 (germline): LNHDA, SQIVND (reference sequence). Trimming shortened V by 3 bases and J by 0 bases, and 18 bases separated the two germline ends. For the CDR3, the DNA is TGTGCCAGTAGTATGGGGTTGGGAGCCCTGAGCTCCTACGAGCAGTACTTC. This gives the protein CASSMGLGALSSYEQYF.

The chain employs TRBV5-8 and TRBJ1-6, with a possible D match to TRBD1 (5 bases). The CDR3 runs 12 residues. CDR1 and CDR2 from the germline V gene are SGHTS and YDEGEE. The germline V and J ends were trimmed by 2 bases and 14 bases, with 11 bases remaining between them. This CDR3 reads CASSFAGPSLHF. For the CDR3, the DNA is TGTGCCAGCAGCTTCGCGGGACCCTCCCTCCACTTT.

V usage is TRBV29-1 and J usage is TRBJ1-2; 7 bases line up with TRBD1. Germline V gene sequence: CDR1 SQVTM, CDR2 ANQGSEA. The V and J ends lost 6 bases and 4 bases, in that order; junction bases with no gene match: 8. This CDR3 is 13 amino acids long. The CDR3 bases are TGCAGCGTCGGGATCGGGGACAGCTATGGCTACACCTTC. The encoded protein is CSVGIGDSYGYTF.

The chain joins TRBV27 to TRBJ2-2; a weak D match, TRBD1 (6 bases). The germline CDR1 and CDR2 sequences are MNHEY and SMNVEV (reference sequence). V lost 0 bases and J lost 6, with 11 bases in between. CDR3 length: 15 amino acids. For the CDR3, the DNA is TGTGCCAGCAGTTTATCTATGGGGGCGGCCGGGGAGCTGTTTTTT. It specifies CASSLSMGAAGELFF.

The V and J genes are TRBV5-1 and TRBJ1-1; the match to TRBD1 covers 7 bases. CDR3 length: 13 amino acids. Germline CDR1 SGHRS, CDR2 YFSETQ. V was pared by 2 bases and J by 5 bases, with 3 bases of the junction left unmatched. The CDR3 sequence is CASSFGTETEAFF. In DNA form, the CDR3 reads TGCGCCAGCAGCTTCGGGACAGAGACTGAAGCTTTCTTT.

This chain connects TRBV2 to TRBJ1-1, with D perhaps TRBD1 (5 bases). Trimming took off 3 bases at V and 3 bases at J, with 8 bases between the two ends. Germline CDR1 SNHLY, CDR2 FYNNEI. The CDR3 extends over 13 amino acids. CDR3 sequence (DNA): TGTGCCAGCAGTGACCGGGGGGACACTGAAGCTTTCTTT. Protein: CASSDRGDTEAFF.

The chain combines TRBV7-9 with TRBJ2-7; TRBD2 aligns across 11 bases. Germline CDR1 is SEHNR and CDR2 is FQNEAQ (reference sequence). The CDR3 extends over 15 amino acids. J lost 5 bases, V lost 1 base, and 4 bases had no gene match. CDR3 region: CASSLGTSGLDEQYF. The CDR3 coding sequence is TGTGCCAGCAGCTTAGGGACTAGCGGGCTGGACGAGCAGTACTTC.

The gene calls are TRBV28 and TRBJ2-3; D possibly uses TRBD1 or TRBD2 (5 bases each). The ends were cut back, 6 bases at V and 0 bases at J, with 13 bases in the middle. Germline V lookup: CDR1 MDHEN, CDR2 SYDVKM. The CDR3 totals 15 residues. CDR3 amino acids: CASSPPWDSTDTQYF. As DNA, the CDR3 is TGTGCCAGCAGCCCGCCGTGGGACAGCACAGATACGCAGTATTTT.

V usage is TRBV7-9 and J usage is TRBJ1-2, with 10 bases lining up with TRBD1. This CDR3 comprises 13 residues. Looked up from germline, CDR1 is SEHNR and CDR2 is FQNEAQ (reference sequence). Trimming took 1 base from V and 13 from J; bases not matched to a gene: 6. For the CDR3, the DNA is TGTGCCAGCAGCTTAGGGGACAGGGGATATGGCACCTTC. It codes for CASSLGDRGYGTF.

The V gene is TRBV7-9, the J gene TRBJ2-5; 12 positions agree with TRBD2. There are 17 residues in the CDR3. After removal of 4 bases from V and 0 bases from J, the junction contained 6 bases not matched to a gene. Germline-derived CDR1 and CDR2 are SEHNR and FQNEAQ (reference sequence). The CDR3: CASSYGLAGKYQETQYF. The CDR3 bases are TGTGCCAGCAGCTACGGACTAGCGGGAAAGTACCAAGAGACCCAGTACTTC. The whole variable domain, filled in from reference TRBV7-9 and TRBJ2-5, reads DTGVSQNPRHKITKRGQNVTFRCDPISEHNRLYWYRQTLGQGPEFLTYFQNEAQLEKSRLLSDRFSAERPKGSFSTLEIQRTEQGDSAMYLCASSYGLAGKYQETQYFGPGTRLLVL.

V usage is TRBV19 and J usage is TRBJ2-1; D is possibly TRBD2 (5 bases). V was pared by 4 bases and J by 0 bases, with 10 bases between. CDR3 length: 15 amino acids. Germline CDR1 is LNHDA and CDR2 is SQIVND (reference sequence). DNA of the CDR3: TGTGCCAGTAGTACCGGGATACTCTCCTACAATGAGCAGTTCTTC. It is translated as CASSTGILSYNEQFF.

This chain uses TRBV5-6 with TRBJ2-2; no reliable D call. Germline CDR1 reads SGHDT; CDR2 reads YYEEEE. Between the trimmed V and J ends, which lost 4 bases and 7 bases, there was a span of 17 bases. There are 15 residues in the CDR3. The CDR3 spells CASSNTDYGDGELFF. The CDR3 bases are TGTGCCAGCAGCAATACGGATTACGGCGACGGGGAGCTGTTTTTT.

This clone was counted a single time. The chain recombines TRBV9 with TRBJ1-2, with D possibly matching TRBD1 (6 bases). Trimming stripped 6 bases from V and 1 base from J, with 13 bases between. The CDR3 spans 14 residues. Germline V gives CDR1 SGDLS, CDR2 YYNGEE. As DNA, the CDR3 is TGTGCCAGCACTAAAGGGGGGGATAACTATGGCTACACCTTC. Protein: CASTKGGDNYGYTF.

This clone was observed a single time. Other DNA sequences in this specimen translate into the identical CDR3. The chain couples TRBV2 to TRBJ2-5; D is possibly TRBD1 (6 bases). V lost 6 bases, J lost 3 bases, and 8 bases lay in between. CDR3 length: 12 residues. From germline, CDR1 is SNHLY and CDR2 FYNNEI. Here the CDR3 DNA reads TGTGCCAGCAGAGGACAGAAAGAGACCCAGTACTTC. It yields the protein CASRGQKETQYF.

CDR3 loop: CASSFSGSDEQYF. In DNA, the CDR3 is TGCGCCAGCAGCTTTAGCGGGAGCGACGAGCAGTACTTC. The gene calls are TRBV5-1 and TRBJ2-7, with 9 nucleotides matching TRBD2. This CDR3 is built from 13 residues. J lost 5 bases, V lost 2 bases, and 2 bases had no gene match. Germline assignment: CDR1 SGHRS and CDR2 YFSETQ.

The chain combines TRBV4-1 with TRBJ2-7; either TRBD1 or TRBD2 may supply D (5 bases each). The CDR3 spans 14 residues. The germline V and J ends were trimmed by 2 bases and 2 bases, with 10 bases remaining between them. Per germline, CDR1 MGHRA and CDR2 YSYEKL. The CDR3 is CASSQPGTAYEQYF. The CDR3 bases are TGCGCCAGCAGCCAACCAGGGACGGCCTACGAGCAGTACTTC.